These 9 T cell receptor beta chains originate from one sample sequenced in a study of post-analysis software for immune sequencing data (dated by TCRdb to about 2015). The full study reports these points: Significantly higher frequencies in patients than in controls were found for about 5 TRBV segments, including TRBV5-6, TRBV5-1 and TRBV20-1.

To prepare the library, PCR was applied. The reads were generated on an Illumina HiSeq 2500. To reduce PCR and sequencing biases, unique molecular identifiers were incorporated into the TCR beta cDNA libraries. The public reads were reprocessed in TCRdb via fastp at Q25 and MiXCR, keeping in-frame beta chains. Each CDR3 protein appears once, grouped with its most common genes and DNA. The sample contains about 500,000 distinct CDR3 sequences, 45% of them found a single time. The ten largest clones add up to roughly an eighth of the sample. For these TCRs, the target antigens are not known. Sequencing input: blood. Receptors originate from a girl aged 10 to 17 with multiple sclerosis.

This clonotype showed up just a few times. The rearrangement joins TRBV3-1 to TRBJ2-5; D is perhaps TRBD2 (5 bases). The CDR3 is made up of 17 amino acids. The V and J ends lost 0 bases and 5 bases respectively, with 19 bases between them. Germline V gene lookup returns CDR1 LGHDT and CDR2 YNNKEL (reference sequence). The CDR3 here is CASSQDKDLFPVETQYF. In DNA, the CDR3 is TGTGCCAGCAGCCAAGACAAGGACTTGTTCCCGGTGGAGACCCAGTACTTC.

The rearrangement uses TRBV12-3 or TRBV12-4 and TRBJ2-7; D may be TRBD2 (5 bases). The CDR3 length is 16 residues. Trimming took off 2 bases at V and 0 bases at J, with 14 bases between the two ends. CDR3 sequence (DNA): TGTGCCAGCAGTTTAAGTCGAGGGAAGAGCTCCTACGAGCAGTACTTC. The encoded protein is CASSLSRGKSSYEQYF.

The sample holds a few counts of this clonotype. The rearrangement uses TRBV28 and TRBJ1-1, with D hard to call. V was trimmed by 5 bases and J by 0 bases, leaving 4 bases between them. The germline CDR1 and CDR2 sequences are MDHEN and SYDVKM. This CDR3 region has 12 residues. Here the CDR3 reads CASSPVNTEAFF. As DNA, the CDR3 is TGTGCCAGCAGTCCGGTGAACACTGAAGCTTTCTTT.

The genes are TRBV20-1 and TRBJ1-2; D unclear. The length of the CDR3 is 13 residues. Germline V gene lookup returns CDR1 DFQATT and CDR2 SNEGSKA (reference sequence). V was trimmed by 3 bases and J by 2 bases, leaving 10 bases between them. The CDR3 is CSARSEQNYGYTF. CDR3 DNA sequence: TGCAGTGCTAGGTCCGAACAGAACTATGGCTACACCTTC.

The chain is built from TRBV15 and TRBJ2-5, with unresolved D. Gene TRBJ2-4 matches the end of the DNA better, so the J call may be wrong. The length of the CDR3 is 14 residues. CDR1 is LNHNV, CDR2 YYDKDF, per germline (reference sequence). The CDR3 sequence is CATSRGNTEAIQYF. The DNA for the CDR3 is TGTGCCACCAGCAGAGGCAATACAGAAGCCATTCAGTACTTC.

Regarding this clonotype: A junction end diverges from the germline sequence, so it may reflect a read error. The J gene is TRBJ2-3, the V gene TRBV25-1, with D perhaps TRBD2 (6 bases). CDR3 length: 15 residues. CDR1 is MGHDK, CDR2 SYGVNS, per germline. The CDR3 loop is CASSESGTLSDTQYF. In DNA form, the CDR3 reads TGTGCCAGCAGCGAATCGGGGACTCTATCAGATACGCAGTATTTT.

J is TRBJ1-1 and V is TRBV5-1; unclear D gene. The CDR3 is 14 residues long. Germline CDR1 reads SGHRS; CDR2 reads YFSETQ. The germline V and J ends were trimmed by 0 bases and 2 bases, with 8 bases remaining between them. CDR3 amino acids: CASSLVPLNTEAFF. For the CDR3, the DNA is TGCGCCAGCAGCTTGGTGCCTTTAAACACTGAAGCTTTCTTT. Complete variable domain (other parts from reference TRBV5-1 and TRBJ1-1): KAGVTQTPRYLIKTRGQQVTLSCSPISGHRSVSWYQQTPGQGLQFLFEYFSETQRNKGNFPGRFSGRQFSNSRSEMNVSTLELGDSALYLCASSLVPLNTEAFFGQGTRLTVV.

The CDR3 DNA reads as TGCGCCAGCAGCCCGGGGGCTAGCACGGAGACCCAGTACTTC. It specifies CASSPGASTETQYF. The chain recombines TRBV5-1 with TRBJ2-5, with D perhaps matching TRBD1 or TRBD2 (6 bases each). V lost 4 bases and J 5 bases, leaving 15 bases between the germline ends. This CDR3 comprises 14 residues. Germline V gives CDR1 SGHRS, CDR2 YFSETQ.

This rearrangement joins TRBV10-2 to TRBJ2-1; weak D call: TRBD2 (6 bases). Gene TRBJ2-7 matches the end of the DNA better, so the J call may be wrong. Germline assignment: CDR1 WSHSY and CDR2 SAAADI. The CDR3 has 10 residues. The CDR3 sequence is CASRNGGQYF. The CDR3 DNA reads TGCGCCAGCAGGAACGGGGGGCAGTACTTC.